Each of the 30 T cell receptor beta chains below was sequenced from the same sample in a study of shared clonotypes between healthy human individuals. This table comes from immunoSEQ multiplex PCR, and its TCRdb copy is limited to in-frame clones, with some not included. The sample holds roughly 2 million clones; just under 95% are singletons and the top ten take more than 0.95%. CD45RO negativity and positive selection for CCR7 defined naive CD8 cells, a population that excluded terminally differentiated effector memory CD45RA+ cells. Sequenced: naive CD8+ T cells sorted from blood. The receptors were gathered from a man aged 18-30 years in good health.

The chain carries TRBV6-1 and TRBJ1-4; D gene unclear. V lost 5 bases and J lost 8, with 18 bases in between. Germline CDR1 is MNHNS and CDR2 is SASEGT. This CDR3 contains 15 residues. The CDR3 nucleotides are TGTGCCAGCAGTCCCTCAGTTTTCGAGCGAGAAAAACTGTTTTTT. Translating it yields CASSPSVFEREKLFF.

The chain has TRBV4-1 and TRBJ2-7; the match to TRBD1 covers 8 bases. The V and J ends lost 4 bases and 2 bases, in that order; junction bases with no gene match: 10. This CDR3 spans 16 amino acids. CDR1 and CDR2 from the germline V gene are MGHRA and YSYEKL. The CDR3 is CASSLSGQGGPYEQYF. The CDR3 coding sequence is TGCGCCAGCAGCCTCTCCGGACAGGGTGGCCCCTACGAGCAGTACTTC.

The chain joins TRBV5-4 to TRBJ2-3; 13 bases line up with TRBD2. This CDR3 has 15 residues. The V gene's germline CDR1 is SGHNT and CDR2 YYREEE (reference sequence). The trim removed 4 bases at V and 4 bases at J, leaving 3 bases unmatched. As DNA, the CDR3 is TGTGCCAGCAGCCGGACTAGCGGGGGCGCAGATACGCAGTATTTT. It is translated as CASSRTSGGADTQYF.

The chain couples TRBV7-3 to TRBJ2-1; D is tentatively TRBD1 or TRBD2 (5 bases each). The CDR3 length is 15 residues. Germline loops: CDR1 SGHTA, CDR2 FQGTGA. V lost 1 base, J lost 8 bases, and 15 bases lay in between. DNA of the CDR3: TGTGCCAGCAGCTTAAGGGGGACCAGGTTGGATGAGCAGTTCTTC. Its protein is CASSLRGTRLDEQFF.

The chain's CDR3 is CASSPPQGKQYF. Written as DNA, the CDR3 is TGTGCCAGCAGCCCCCCCCAGGGTAAGCAGTACTTC. The chain recombines TRBV27 with TRBJ2-7, with D possibly TRBD1 on 5 matching bases. Germline CDR1 MNHEY, CDR2 SMNVEV (reference sequence). The CDR3 has 12 amino acids. Trimming shortened V by 6 bases and J by 8 bases, and 14 bases separated the two germline ends.

The V gene is TRBV6-1, the J gene TRBJ2-1; D possibly corresponds to TRBD1 (5 bases). Trimming removed 4 bases at V and 4 bases at J, with 11 bases between. Germline V CDR1 and CDR2: MNHNS, SASEGT. This CDR3 region has 14 residues. This CDR3 reads CASSVVREYNEQFF. DNA for the CDR3: TGTGCCAGCAGTGTGGTCAGGGAATACAATGAGCAGTTCTTC.

The gene calls are TRBV6-6 and TRBJ2-4; 7 nucleotides agree with TRBD2. The V gene's germline CDR1 is MNHNY and CDR2 SVGAGI (reference sequence). This CDR3 spans 15 amino acids. The ends lost 5 bases at V and 6 bases at J; junction bases unmatched: 10. The CDR3 sequence: CASSIDWEGINIQYF. The DNA of the CDR3 is TGTGCCAGCAGTATAGATTGGGAGGGCATAAACATTCAGTACTTC.

Details on this clone: Other DNA sequences in the sample encode the same CDR3. J is TRBJ1-1 and V is TRBV28; D gene ambiguous. Per germline, CDR1 MDHEN and CDR2 SYDVKM. The CDR3 has 10 amino acids. V gave up 8 bases and J gave up 4 bases, with 5 bases separating them. The CDR3, as DNA: TGTGCCAGCGTGAGCACTGAAGCTTTCTTT. The encoded protein is CASVSTEAFF.

This chain links TRBV19 with TRBJ1-5; TRBD1 might be the D (5 bases). This CDR3 has 16 residues. Germline V gene data show CDR1 as LNHDA and CDR2 as SQIVND (reference sequence). V was pared by 3 bases and J by 0 bases, with 12 bases between. The CDR3: CASSIATAYSNQPQHF. CDR3 sequence (DNA): TGTGCCAGTAGTATCGCGACAGCTTATAGCAATCAGCCCCAGCATTTT.

This chain uses TRBV4-1 with TRBJ1-2; D might be TRBD1 (6 bases). V dropped 4 bases and J dropped 7 bases, with 16 bases sitting between them. The CDR3 is made up of 14 amino acids. Germline V gene lookup returns CDR1 MGHRA and CDR2 YSYEKL. The DNA of the CDR3 is TGCGCCAGCAGCCTTAACTTACAGGGTTTTGGCTACACCTTC. The encoded protein is CASSLNLQGFGYTF.

This clone was picked up one time. The rearrangement links TRBV6-5 to TRBJ2-7; TRBD2 might be the D (5 bases). Germline-derived CDR1 and CDR2 are MNHEY and SVGAGI. The CDR3 is made up of 14 amino acids. Trimming pared 1 base from V and 7 bases from J, leaving 14 bases between. CDR3: CASSYLGPTGEQYF. The CDR3 bases are TGTGCCAGCAGTTACTTAGGACCCACGGGGGAGCAGTACTTC.

As regards this clone: Distinct nucleotide sequences in the sample also encode this CDR3. The chain combines TRBV9 with TRBJ2-3; 7 bases line up with TRBD2. V lost 2 bases and J lost 0; bases outside the gene matches: 0. The CDR3 is 14 residues long. The germline V gene encodes CDR1 SGDLS and CDR2 YYNGEE. CDR3 protein: CASSVSGSTDTQYF. In nucleotides, the CDR3 is TGTGCCAGCAGCGTTAGCGGGAGCACAGATACGCAGTATTTT. Full variable domain (remainder filled in from reference TRBV9 and TRBJ2-3): DSGVTQTPKHLITATGQRVTLRCSPRSGDLSVYWYQQSLDQGLQFLIQYYNGEERAKGNILERFSAQQFPDLHSELNLSSLELGDSALYFCASSVSGSTDTQYFGPGTRLTVL.

The CDR3 spells CASSLKASAAYGYTF. CDR3 sequence (DNA): TGTGCCAGCAGCTTGAAGGCTTCGGCCGCATATGGCTACACCTTC. The V call is TRBV5-4, the J call TRBJ1-2; the D is unclear. The ends were cut back, 1 base at V and 5 bases at J, with 15 bases in the middle. The germline CDR1 and CDR2 sequences are SGHNT and YYREEE (reference sequence). The CDR3 is 15 residues long.

This rearrangement joins TRBV30 to TRBJ2-7, with TRBD1 matching over 12 bases. This CDR3 comprises 14 residues. In germline, CDR1 is GTSNPN, CDR2 SVGIG (reference sequence). Trimming removed 3 bases from V and 6 bases from J; junction bases left unmatched: 6. This chain's CDR3 is CAWRGDRGPGEQYF. In DNA, the CDR3 is TGTGCCTGGAGGGGGGACAGGGGGCCCGGCGAGCAGTACTTC.

The chain uses TRBV27 and TRBJ2-7; D uncertain. Germline values: CDR1 MNHEY, CDR2 SMNVEV (reference sequence). CDR3 length: 12 amino acids. V was trimmed by 8 bases and J by 2 bases, leaving 10 bases between them. In DNA form, the CDR3 reads TGTGCCAGCGCTTGGGCTCCCTACGAGCAGTACTTC. Amino acid sequence: CASAWAPYEQYF.

This clone is a singleton in its sample. The chain's CDR3 is CASSFGLAETSPYEQYF. CDR3 bases: TGTGCCAGCAGTTTCGGGCTAGCGGAAACATCTCCCTACGAGCAGTACTTC. This sequence joins TRBV28 and TRBJ2-7; 7 positions match TRBD2. Germline lookup yields CDR1 MDHEN and CDR2 SYDVKM. The CDR3 covers 17 residues. Trimming cost V 3 bases and J 2 bases; bases outside gene matches: 13.

V usage is TRBV27 and J usage is TRBJ1-4; D unresolved. Germline V gene sequence: CDR1 MNHEY, CDR2 SMNVEV (reference sequence). Trimming took 0 bases from V and 4 from J, leaving 3 bases between them. This CDR3 region has 13 residues. DNA of the CDR3: TGTGCCAGCAGTTTATCCCATAATGAAAAACTGTTTTTT. This encodes CASSLSHNEKLFF.

The chain has TRBV7-9 and TRBJ2-5, with D maybe TRBD2 (5 bases). Germline CDR1 SEHNR, CDR2 FQNEAQ (reference sequence). This CDR3 contains 13 residues. Between the trimmed V and J ends, which lost 1 base and 9 bases, there was a span of 12 bases. In DNA form, the CDR3 reads TGTGCCAGCAGCTTAGAAGAGGACTTGGCCCAGTACTTC. It encodes CASSLEEDLAQYF.

The chain links TRBV2 to TRBJ2-7; 12 bases align to TRBD2. This CDR3 has 17 amino acids. V shed 11 bases and J 0 bases; nucleotides not matched to a gene: 14. Germline V CDR1 and CDR2: SNHLY, FYNNEI. CDR3 nucleotides: TGTGCCCACGAGCGGTTAATACTAGCGGGAGGCTCCTACGAGCAGTACTTC. Its translation is CAHERLILAGGSYEQYF.

This chain joins TRBV2 and TRBJ2-7, with D possibly TRBD1 on 5 matching bases. Trimming stripped 1 base from V and 3 bases from J, with 16 bases between. This CDR3 contains 16 residues. Germline CDR1 is SNHLY and CDR2 is FYNNEI. The CDR3 DNA follows: TGTGCCAGCAGTGAAGATTGGTGGCAGGGTTTCTACGAGCAGTACTTC. It codes for CASSEDWWQGFYEQYF.

To note about this clone: Other DNA sequences of this sample code for an identical CDR3. The chain has TRBV7-9 and TRBJ1-2; D is unclear. V was clipped by 3 bases and J by 2 bases, with 7 bases between them. The CDR3 spans 13 residues. Germline V CDR1 and CDR2: SEHNR, FQNEAQ (reference sequence). This CDR3 reads CASSLAENYGYTF. CDR3 DNA sequence: TGTGCCAGCAGCTTGGCGGAAAACTATGGCTACACCTTC.

This sequence joins TRBV7-8 and TRBJ2-7; no reliable D call. CDR3 size: 13 residues. Trimming removed 4 bases at V and 3 bases at J, with 10 bases between. CDR1 SGHVS and CDR2 FQNEAQ come from the germline V gene. The CDR3 protein is CASSYGPRYEQYF. The CDR3 DNA is TGTGCCAGCAGCTACGGTCCCCGCTACGAGCAGTACTTC.

Only one count was recorded for this clone. This rearrangement joins TRBV4-3 to TRBJ2-6; 13 nucleotides line up with TRBD2. V lost 4 bases to trimming and J lost 3 bases; unmatched junction nucleotides: 6. CDR1 is LGHNA, CDR2 YSLEER, per germline. The length of the CDR3 is 18 residues. The chain's CDR3 is CASSPRLAGGLGANVLTF. The DNA for the CDR3 is TGCGCCAGCAGCCCGCGACTAGCGGGAGGACTTGGGGCCAACGTCCTGACTTTC.

The rearrangement joins TRBV5-1 to TRBJ1-4; D is possibly TRBD1 (5 bases). Trimming removed 0 bases at V and 6 bases at J, with 21 bases between. The CDR3 has 18 residues. Looked up from germline, CDR1 is SGHRS and CDR2 is YFSETQ. The CDR3 sequence is CASSLEGLAVWGDEKLFF. The CDR3 DNA sequence: TGCGCCAGCAGCTTGGAAGGGTTGGCAGTATGGGGGGATGAAAAACTGTTTTTT.

In DNA form, the CDR3 reads TGCAGCGTCGCTAAAACTAGCGGGAGCTCAGATACGCAGTATTTT. Its protein is CSVAKTSGSSDTQYF. The chain couples TRBV29-1 to TRBJ2-3; 11 bases are a match to TRBD2. Germline V lookup: CDR1 SQVTM, CDR2 ANQGSEA. The CDR3 sequence is 15 residues long. V shed 6 bases and J 4 bases; nucleotides not matched to a gene: 9.

This CDR3 reads CASSLEFASEAFF. The CDR3, as DNA: TGTGCCAGCAGCTTAGAGTTTGCCTCTGAAGCTTTCTTT. The gene calls are TRBV7-6 and TRBJ1-1, with D unclear. CDR1 and CDR2 (germline): SGHVS, FNYEAQ. Deletions cut 1 base from V and 6 bases from J, with 9 bases between. The CDR3 totals 13 residues.

The rearrangement joins TRBV7-3 to TRBJ2-1; D possibly corresponds to TRBD2 (6 bases). In germline, CDR1 is SGHTA, CDR2 FQGTGA. The CDR3 is 13 residues long. The V gene lost 1 base and the J gene lost 10 bases, with 11 bases spanning the gap. CDR3 sequence reads: CASSLSSGGEQFF. Here the CDR3 DNA reads TGTGCCAGCAGCTTAAGTAGCGGCGGGGAGCAGTTCTTC.

V usage is TRBV11-2 and J usage is TRBJ2-7, with 12 bases fitting TRBD1. Germline lookup yields CDR1 SGHAT and CDR2 FQNNGV. The CDR3 spans 19 residues. J gave up 5 bases and V 1 base, and 15 bases lay outside the gene matches. The CDR3 loop reads CASSLVPFPGQGAVNEQYF. The CDR3 DNA is TGTGCCAGCAGCTTAGTACCCTTTCCGGGACAGGGGGCGGTCAACGAGCAGTACTTC.

The chain has TRBV9 and TRBJ2-5, with D perhaps matching TRBD2 (6 bases). Germline V gives CDR1 SGDLS, CDR2 YYNGEE. This CDR3 comprises 15 residues. Deletions cut 6 bases from V and 7 bases from J, with 22 bases between. The CDR3 here is CASTLQGGNEGTQYF. Written as DNA, the CDR3 is TGTGCCAGCACCTTACAAGGAGGGAATGAGGGGACCCAGTACTTC.

The chain uses TRBV6-6 and TRBJ1-5; D may be TRBD1 (6 bases). The ends were cut back, 6 bases at V and 3 bases at J, with 9 bases in the middle. The CDR3 covers 13 residues. Germline values: CDR1 MNHNY, CDR2 SVGAGI (reference sequence). CDR3 DNA sequence: TGTGCCAGCAGCCAGGGGCCCAATCAGCCCCAGCATTTT. Its protein product is CASSQGPNQPQHF.